Listed here are 18 T cell receptor beta chains from one sample, sequenced in a study of T cells after yellow fever vaccination. TCRdb called the 5' RACE reads again in MiXCR, with one record for every CDR3 protein. The data hold about 110,000 distinct CDR3 sequences, with roughly 8.4% observed a single time. The sample consisted of CD8+ T cells sorted from PBMCs, taken 45 days after the yellow fever booster vaccination. These receptors came from a man aged 25 to 45 who received the YFV17D yellow fever vaccine.

This clonotype was counted only a few times. This sequence joins TRBV7-2 and TRBJ1-6; D not certain. Germline-derived CDR1 and CDR2 are SGHTA and FQGNSA. The CDR3 is made up of 14 amino acids. V was trimmed by 4 bases and J by 13 bases, leaving 17 bases between them. CDR3 loop: CASSSPGTSSPLHF. The CDR3 bases are TGTGCCAGCAGCTCGCCAGGCACCAGCTCCCCCCTCCACTTT.

In its sample, this clonotype was seen many times. The chain recombines TRBV20-1 with TRBJ2-7; 9 bases are a match to TRBD2. The germline V gene has CDR1 DFQATT and CDR2 SNEGSKA (reference sequence). The length of the CDR3 is 14 residues. J was trimmed by 2 bases and V by 3 bases; bases with no gene match: 5. DNA for the CDR3: TGCAGTGCTAGGTGGCTAGCGGGGCCCTACGAGCAGTACTTC. Residues: CSARWLAGPYEQYF.

This clonotype was seen repeatedly, ten times or more. The rearrangement uses TRBV7-3 and TRBJ1-1, with D hard to call. Germline lookup yields CDR1 SGHTA and CDR2 FQGTGA. The CDR3 totals 14 residues. The V end lost 5 bases, the J end lost 4 bases, and 14 bases lay between the germline ends. The CDR3 coding sequence is TGTGCCAGCAGCCCAAAGGTGGGGATCACTGAAGCTTTCTTT. This translates into CASSPKVGITEAFF.

The J gene is TRBJ2-7, the V gene TRBV6-5; TRBD1 matches at 7 bases. The V segment lost 5 bases and the J segment 0 bases; nucleotides outside the gene matches: 10. CDR1 is MNHEY and CDR2 is SVGAGI in the germline V gene. The CDR3 covers 16 residues. Here the CDR3 DNA reads TGTGCCAGCAGTGGGGGCTACAGGGGCCCCTCCTACGAGCAGTACTTC. Its protein product is CASSGGYRGPSYEQYF.

In its sample, this clonotype was seen many times. The V gene is TRBV12-5, the J gene TRBJ1-1; unclear D gene. V gave up 8 bases and J gave up 5 bases, with 18 bases separating them. Germline V lookup: CDR1 LGHNT, CDR2 FRNRAP. The CDR3 is 14 residues long. The CDR3 spells CASFASEGLTEAFF. CDR3 bases: TGTGCTAGTTTTGCCTCGGAGGGTTTGACTGAAGCTTTCTTT.

This clonotype was recorded at least ten times. This chain uses TRBV20-1 with TRBJ2-7, with TRBD2 matching over 7 bases. Germline V gives CDR1 DFQATT, CDR2 SNEGSKA (reference sequence). This CDR3 comprises 13 residues. V lost 2 bases to trimming and J lost 2 bases; unmatched junction nucleotides: 3. CDR3: CSARLADTYEQYF. CDR3 sequence (DNA): TGCAGTGCTAGACTAGCGGACACCTACGAGCAGTACTTC.

This clonotype was recorded at least ten times. The rearrangement joins TRBV4-3 to TRBJ2-1; D tentatively fits TRBD1 or TRBD2 (5 bases each). The length of the CDR3 is 15 residues. Per germline, CDR1 LGHNA and CDR2 YSLEER. Trimming pared 4 bases from V and 8 bases from J, leaving 18 bases between. The CDR3 sequence: CASSPDGTLVDEQFF. Here the CDR3 DNA reads TGCGCCAGCAGCCCCGACGGGACGTTAGTCGATGAGCAGTTCTTC.

This clonotype came up many times. The chain links TRBV7-9 to TRBJ2-5; tentative D call: TRBD2 (7 bases). The CDR3 contains 15 residues. Germline CDR1 and CDR2: SEHNR and FQNEAQ (reference sequence). V was trimmed by 6 bases and J by 4 bases, leaving 18 bases between them. The CDR3 region is CASRSGTRGGETQYF. The CDR3 DNA follows: TGTGCCAGCAGGTCCGGGACAAGGGGGGGAGAGACCCAGTACTTC.

This clonotype was seen once. The junction shows a germline mismatch at one end, possibly a read error. This sequence joins TRBV5-1 and TRBJ2-7, with 7 bases that match TRBD2. The germline V gene has CDR1 SGHRS and CDR2 YFSETQ. The CDR3 contains 14 residues. CDR3 in amino acids: CASSFGLAEYVQYF. CDR3 in DNA: TGCGCCAGCAGCTTTGGGCTAGCGGAATACGTGCAGTACTTC.

Ten or more counts support this clonotype. J is TRBJ2-1 and V is TRBV9; 7 bases are shared with TRBD2. Germline V gene data show CDR1 as SGDLS and CDR2 as YYNGEE. Trimming at V came to 3 bases and at J to 8 bases, leaving 14 bases not matched to a gene. The CDR3 is 16 amino acids. The CDR3 bases are TGTGCCAGCAGCGGGGGATACACTGGGGGGGTCGATGAGCAGTTCTTC. Translation: CASSGGYTGGVDEQFF.

This clonotype has ten or more counts. The J gene is TRBJ2-5, the V gene TRBV11-2, with a possible D match to TRBD2 (5 bases). Trimming cost V 1 base and J 5 bases, with 11 bases left between them. The CDR3 runs 14 residues. Germline CDR1 and CDR2: SGHAT and FQNNGV. The CDR3 nucleotides read TGTGCCAGCAGCTTAGTGTCTAGCCCGGAGACCCAGTACTTC. Translation: CASSLVSSPETQYF.

This clonotype has at least ten counts. The V and J genes are TRBV12-3 or TRBV12-4 and TRBJ2-7; 10 bases are shared with TRBD1. The CDR3 sequence is 16 residues long. V shed 5 bases and J 2 bases; nucleotides not matched to a gene: 9. The CDR3 sequence: CASSTSWTGGTYEQYF. The CDR3 DNA reads TGTGCCAGCAGTACTTCTTGGACAGGGGGAACCTACGAGCAGTACTTC.

This chain connects TRBV11-2 to TRBJ1-5, with unresolved D. The V gene lost 3 bases and the J gene lost 11 bases, with 5 bases spanning the gap. This CDR3 is 10 amino acids long. Germline V gene data show CDR1 as SGHAT and CDR2 as FQNNGV. CDR3 coding DNA: TGTGCCAGCAGCTTGGGAGCCCAGCATTTT. This translates into CASSLGAQHF.

This clonotype came up many times. This rearrangement joins TRBV6-5 to TRBJ1-2; D is possibly TRBD1 (5 bases). Per the germline V gene, CDR1 is MNHEY and CDR2 is SVGAGI. The CDR3 extends over 14 amino acids. With 1 base removed from V and 4 bases from J, the gap between germline ends came to 10 bases. As DNA, the CDR3 is TGTGCCAGCAGTTACTATCGGGGGAGCTATGGCTACACCTTC. Translated: CASSYYRGSYGYTF.

This clonotype was detected many times. The chain combines TRBV7-9 with TRBJ2-7; no clear D. CDR3 length equals 12 residues. The germline V gene has CDR1 SEHNR and CDR2 FQNEAQ (reference sequence). Trimming removed 2 bases at V and 5 bases at J, with 7 bases between. CDR3 in amino acids: CASSLRTDEQYF. The CDR3 nucleotides read TGTGCCAGCAGCTTACGGACCGACGAGCAGTACTTC.

This clonotype has a count of ten or more. The CDR3 bases are TGTGCCAGCAGTCTACTAGCGGGAGGACTGAACATTCAGTACTTC. Encoded protein: CASSLLAGGLNIQYF. The chain has TRBV27 and TRBJ2-4, with 12 bases identical to TRBD2. V gave up 5 bases and J gave up 7 bases; unmatched junction bases: 6. This CDR3 comprises 15 residues. From germline, CDR1 is MNHEY and CDR2 SMNVEV (reference sequence).

This sequence joins TRBV28 and TRBJ2-7; either TRBD1 or TRBD2 may fit D (5 bases each). The CDR3 consists of 16 residues. Germline CDR1 is MDHEN and CDR2 is SYDVKM. V was shortened by 3 bases and J by 0 bases, with 15 bases between the two germline ends. CDR3 amino acids: CASSLASGTDSYEQYF. The DNA of the CDR3 is TGTGCCAGCAGTTTGGCTTCCGGGACCGACTCCTACGAGCAGTACTTC.

This clonotype was seen at least ten times. The CDR3 loop is CAIWGPGVYEQYF. CDR3 in DNA: TGTGCCATCTGGGGGCCTGGGGTCTACGAGCAGTACTTC. The chain carries TRBV10-3 and TRBJ2-7; a weak D match, TRBD1 (6 bases). Germline-derived CDR1 and CDR2 are ENHRY and SYGVKD. V lost 8 bases and J 3 bases, leaving 14 bases between the germline ends. The CDR3 is made up of 13 amino acids.